These 20 T cell receptor beta chains share one sample of origin, sequenced in a study of blood T cell repertoires in COVID-19. The assay was immunoSEQ multiplex PCR, and TCRdb's table has in-frame clones only and misses some. The sample shows fewer than 500,000 clones, approximately 88% of them seen only once. Sequenced: PBMCs or T cells enriched from blood (not recorded which). The receptors derive from a woman aged 25-40 years with acute COVID-19.

The CDR3: CASSLGVQGLNEKLFF. The CDR3 DNA reads as TGCGCCAGCAGCTTGGGGGTACAGGGGCTGAATGAAAAACTGTTTTTT. This chain links TRBV5-1 with TRBJ1-4, with 7 bases that match TRBD1. CDR3 size: 16 residues. Germline V gene data show CDR1 as SGHRS and CDR2 as YFSETQ. Trimming removed 0 bases from V and 5 bases from J; junction bases left unmatched: 7.

This clone is a singleton in its sample. The V and J genes are TRBV19 and TRBJ2-1; 8 bases line up with TRBD2. Germline lookup yields CDR1 LNHDA and CDR2 SQIVND (reference sequence). Germline trimming cut 1 base from V and 4 bases from J; bases unmatched to any gene: 3. The CDR3 runs to 15 residues. The CDR3 spells CASSIGGGGYNEQFF. CDR3 coding DNA: TGTGCCAGTAGTATAGGTGGCGGGGGGTACAATGAGCAGTTCTTC.

This rearrangement joins TRBV5-4 to TRBJ2-3, with 8 bases matching TRBD2. Germline CDR1 and CDR2: SGHNT and YYREEE (reference sequence). The CDR3 consists of 15 residues. Trimming removed 4 bases from V and 3 bases from J; junction bases left unmatched: 7. The CDR3 protein is CASSPGGPGTDTQYF. CDR3 DNA sequence: TGTGCCAGCAGCCCGGGGGGGCCCGGGACAGATACGCAGTATTTT.

In the case of this clone: This sample includes further DNA sequences coding for the same CDR3. The rearrangement joins TRBV13 to TRBJ1-2; 9 nucleotides line up with TRBD1. Germline V gene sequence: CDR1 PRHDT, CDR2 FYEKMQ (reference sequence). The CDR3 has 15 amino acids. The V segment lost 3 bases and the J segment 0 bases; nucleotides outside the gene matches: 2. CDR3 sequence reads: CASSLGQGANYGYTF. Written as DNA, the CDR3 is TGTGCCAGCAGCTTGGGACAGGGAGCTAACTATGGCTACACCTTC.

The chain links TRBV30 to TRBJ1-1, with 7 nucleotides matching TRBD1. V lost 8 bases and J lost 0; bases outside the gene matches: 6. The germline gives CDR1 GTSNPN, CDR2 SVGIG (reference sequence). The CDR3 totals 13 residues. DNA of the CDR3: TGTGCCCTGTCGACAGGGTTGAACACTGAAGCTTTCTTT. The encoded protein is CALSTGLNTEAFF.

The chain carries TRBV24-1 and TRBJ2-1, with unresolved D. CDR1 KGHDR and CDR2 SFDVKD come from the germline V gene. The V end lost 7 bases, the J end lost 4 bases, and 4 bases lay between the germline ends. This CDR3 has 11 amino acids. Here the CDR3 reads CATSNYNEQFF. CDR3 nucleotide sequence: TGTGCCACCAGCAATTACAATGAGCAGTTCTTC.

The CDR3 DNA follows: TGCGCCAGCAGCGGCCGGGACAACTACAATGAGCAGTTCTTC. Its translation is CASSGRDNYNEQFF. The V call is TRBV5-1, the J call TRBJ2-1, with a weak D call TRBD1 (6 bases). The length of the CDR3 is 14 residues. V lost 4 bases and J lost 3, with 11 bases in between. Germline-derived CDR1 and CDR2 are SGHRS and YFSETQ.

The chain couples TRBV27 to TRBJ1-1, with D tentatively TRBD1 (6 bases). The V gene lost 5 bases and the J gene lost 3 bases, with 19 bases spanning the gap. The CDR3 is made up of 16 amino acids. Germline V gives CDR1 MNHEY, CDR2 SMNVEV (reference sequence). The CDR3 reads CASSVYGGGSYTEAFF. CDR3 sequence (DNA): TGTGCCAGCAGTGTATATGGGGGCGGGTCGTACACTGAAGCTTTCTTT.

The genes are TRBV3-1 (or the pseudogene TRBV3-2) and TRBJ2-7; D possibly corresponds to TRBD2 (6 bases). Deletions cut 1 base from V and 2 bases from J, with 12 bases between. CDR1 is LGHDT and CDR2 is YNNKEL in the germline V gene (reference sequence). This CDR3 has 15 residues. The CDR3 sequence: CASSQGTGLTYEQYF. The CDR3 nucleotides are TGTGCCAGCAGCCAAGGGACGGGACTTACCTACGAGCAGTACTTC.

The chain couples TRBV4-3 to TRBJ1-1, with 7 bases fitting TRBD1. With 1 base clipped from V and 1 base from J, the junction kept 6 bases outside the gene matches. The CDR3 runs to 16 residues. CDR1 LGHNA and CDR2 YSLEER come from the germline V gene. CDR3 sequence: CASSQVVRTGNTEAFF. The CDR3 region has the DNA TGCGCCAGCAGCCAAGTAGTGAGGACAGGGAACACTGAAGCTTTCTTT.

V usage is TRBV7-9 and J usage is TRBJ1-2; D unresolved. The CDR3 is made up of 13 amino acids. Germline V gene data show CDR1 as SEHNR and CDR2 as FQNEAQ (reference sequence). V lost 5 bases to trimming and J lost 5 bases, with 12 bases between them. The CDR3 bases are TGTGCCAGCAGCCTCAATCCGGAGTATGGCTACACCTTC. Amino acids: CASSLNPEYGYTF.

The J gene is TRBJ2-7, the V gene TRBV5-4; D uncertain. V was shortened by 4 bases and J by 5 bases, with 19 bases between the two germline ends. The CDR3 has 15 amino acids. Germline loops: CDR1 SGHNT, CDR2 YYREEE (reference sequence). CDR3 sequence: CASSPHPTIPNEQYF. The CDR3 nucleotides read TGTGCCAGCAGCCCCCACCCTACTATTCCTAACGAGCAGTACTTC.

The CDR3: CSAPTEEAFF. The CDR3 region has the DNA TGCAGTGCCCCGACTGAGGAAGCTTTCTTT. The chain recombines TRBV20-1 with TRBJ1-1, with unresolved D. This CDR3 spans 10 amino acids. V lost 6 bases, J lost 8 bases, and 10 bases lay in between. Germline V gene sequence: CDR1 DFQATT, CDR2 SNEGSKA (reference sequence).

This clone came up once. The chain combines TRBV19 with TRBJ1-2, with D tentatively TRBD1 (6 bases). This CDR3 comprises 13 residues. CDR1 and CDR2 from the germline V gene are LNHDA and SQIVND (reference sequence). V was pared by 5 bases and J by 10 bases, with 17 bases between. The chain's CDR3 is CASSPRTERNYTF. CDR3 sequence (DNA): TGTGCCAGTAGTCCCCGGACAGAGAGAAACTACACCTTC.

The CDR3 DNA reads as TGTGCCAGTAGTATTAGGGACACCAATTCACCCCTCCACTTT. This translates into CASSIRDTNSPLHF. The rearrangement joins TRBV19 to TRBJ1-6; TRBD1 might be the D (6 bases). Between the trimmed V and J ends, which lost 3 bases and 7 bases, there was a span of 10 bases. Per germline, CDR1 LNHDA and CDR2 SQIVND (reference sequence). CDR3 size: 14 residues.

A word on this clone: The same CDR3 is also encoded by other DNA sequences in this sample. The rearrangement uses TRBV12-3 or TRBV12-4 and TRBJ2-7; D call uncertain. The V end lost 6 bases, the J end lost 1 base, and 10 bases lay between the germline ends. The CDR3 is 13 amino acids. CDR3 sequence: CASRPGGSYEQYF. The DNA of the CDR3 is TGTGCCAGCAGACCCGGCGGTTCCTACGAGCAGTACTTC.

The chain combines TRBV7-6 with TRBJ2-2; 7 bases match TRBD2. The CDR3 runs to 16 residues. V lost 5 bases to trimming and J lost 4 bases; unmatched junction nucleotides: 10. The V gene's germline CDR1 is SGHVS and CDR2 FNYEAQ. CDR3 amino acids: CASSGMMGGVTGELFF. DNA of the CDR3: TGTGCCAGCAGCGGAATGATGGGGGGGGTCACCGGGGAGCTGTTTTTT.

Written as DNA, the CDR3 is TGCAGTGCTAGATGGGACAGAAAAGCTTTCTTT. It encodes CSARWDRKAFF. The chain uses TRBV20-1 and TRBJ1-1, with 7 bases that match TRBD1. With 2 bases clipped from V and 9 bases from J, the junction kept 3 bases outside the gene matches. The CDR3 spans 11 residues. Germline loops: CDR1 DFQATT, CDR2 SNEGSKA (reference sequence).

In DNA, the CDR3 is TGTGCCAGCAGCGTAAAGGGGGCGGGTGGAAACACCATATATTTT. Residues: CASSVKGAGGNTIYF. The chain uses TRBV9 and TRBJ1-3; 7 nucleotides line up with TRBD1. Germline loops: CDR1 SGDLS, CDR2 YYNGEE. V gave up 1 base and J gave up 3 bases; unmatched junction bases: 4. The CDR3 has 15 residues.

This rearrangement joins TRBV7-2 to TRBJ2-1; the match to TRBD2 covers 13 bases. Per the germline V gene, CDR1 is SGHTA and CDR2 is FQGNSA. This CDR3 is built from 16 residues. The V gene end was trimmed by 4 bases and the J gene end by 5 bases; junction bases not matched to a gene: 5. CDR3 in amino acids: CASSSQGTSGDNEQFF. The CDR3 DNA reads as TGTGCCAGCAGCTCCCAGGGGACTAGCGGGGACAATGAGCAGTTCTTC.